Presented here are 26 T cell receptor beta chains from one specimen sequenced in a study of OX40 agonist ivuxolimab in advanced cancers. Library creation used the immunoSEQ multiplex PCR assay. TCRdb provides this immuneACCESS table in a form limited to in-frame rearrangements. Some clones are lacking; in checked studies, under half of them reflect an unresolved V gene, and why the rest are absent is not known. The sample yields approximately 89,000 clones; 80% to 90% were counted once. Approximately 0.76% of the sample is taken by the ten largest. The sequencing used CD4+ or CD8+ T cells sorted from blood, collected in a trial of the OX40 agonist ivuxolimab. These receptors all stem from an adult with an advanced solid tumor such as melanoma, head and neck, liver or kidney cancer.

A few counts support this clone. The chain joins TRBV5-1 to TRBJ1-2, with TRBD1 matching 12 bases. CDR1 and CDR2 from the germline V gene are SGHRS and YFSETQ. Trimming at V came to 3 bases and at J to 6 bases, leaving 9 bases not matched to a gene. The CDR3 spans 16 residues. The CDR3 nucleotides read TGCGCCAGCAGCTACGACCCCGGGACAGGGGGCAATGGCTACACCTTC. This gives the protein CASSYDPGTGGNGYTF.

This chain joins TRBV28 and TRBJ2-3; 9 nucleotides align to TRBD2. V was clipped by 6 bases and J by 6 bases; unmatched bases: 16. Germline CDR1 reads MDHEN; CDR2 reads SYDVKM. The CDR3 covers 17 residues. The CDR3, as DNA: TGTGCCAGCAGAAATCCGCTAGGGGCGGGAGGGCCGGATACGCAGTATTTT. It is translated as CASRNPLGAGGPDTQYF. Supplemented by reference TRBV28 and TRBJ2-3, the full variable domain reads DVKVTQSSRYLVKRTGEKVFLECVQDMDHENMFWYRQDPGLGLRLIYFSYDVKMKEKGDIPEGYSVSREKKERFSLILESASTNQTSMYLCASRNPLGAGGPDTQYFGPGTRLTVL.

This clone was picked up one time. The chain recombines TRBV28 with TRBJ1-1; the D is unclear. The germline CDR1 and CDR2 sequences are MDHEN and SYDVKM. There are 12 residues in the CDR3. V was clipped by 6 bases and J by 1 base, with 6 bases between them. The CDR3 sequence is CASRVGNTEAFF. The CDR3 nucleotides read TGTGCCAGCAGGGTAGGGAACACTGAAGCTTTCTTT.

CDR3 nucleotide sequence: TGTGCCAGCCGAGCCGGGACCCAGCGAGAGACCCAGTACTTC. It encodes CASRAGTQRETQYF. The chain employs TRBV18 and TRBJ2-5; D tentatively fits TRBD1 or TRBD2 (5 bases each). This CDR3 contains 14 residues. Trimming cost V 8 bases and J 4 bases, with 17 bases left between them. Germline CDR1 reads KGHSH; CDR2 reads LQKENI.

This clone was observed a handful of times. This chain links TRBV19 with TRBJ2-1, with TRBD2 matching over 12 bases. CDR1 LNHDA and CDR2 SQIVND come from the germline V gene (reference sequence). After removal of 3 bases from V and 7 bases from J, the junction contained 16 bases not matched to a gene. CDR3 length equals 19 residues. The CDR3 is CASSIPLHSTSGRGNEQFF. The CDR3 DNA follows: TGTGCCAGTAGTATCCCACTCCATTCGACTAGCGGGAGAGGGAATGAGCAGTTCTTC. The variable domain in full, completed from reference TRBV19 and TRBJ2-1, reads DGGITQSPKYLFRKEGQNVTLSCEQNLNHDAMYWYRQDPGQGLRLIYYSQIVNDFQKGDIAEGYSVSREKKESFPLTVTSAQKNPTAFYLCASSIPLHSTSGRGNEQFFGPGTRLTVL.

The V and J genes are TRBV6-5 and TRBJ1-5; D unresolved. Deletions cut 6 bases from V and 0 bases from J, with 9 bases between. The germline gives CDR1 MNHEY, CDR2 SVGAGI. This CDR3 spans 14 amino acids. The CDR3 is CASRSGYSNQPQHF. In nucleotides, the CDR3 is TGTGCCAGCAGGTCGGGGTATAGCAATCAGCCCCAGCATTTT.

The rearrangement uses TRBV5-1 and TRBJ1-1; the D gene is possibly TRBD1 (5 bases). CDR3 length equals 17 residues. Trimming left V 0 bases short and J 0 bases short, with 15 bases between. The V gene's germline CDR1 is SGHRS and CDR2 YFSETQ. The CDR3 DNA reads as TGCGCCAGCAGCTTGGCCTGGACAAGGGACCTGAACACTGAAGCTTTCTTT. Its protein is CASSLAWTRDLNTEAFF.

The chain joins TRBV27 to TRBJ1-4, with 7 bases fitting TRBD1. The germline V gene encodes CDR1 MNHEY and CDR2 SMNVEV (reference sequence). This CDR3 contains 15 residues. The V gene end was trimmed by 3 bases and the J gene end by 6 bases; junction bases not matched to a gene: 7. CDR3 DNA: TGTGCCAGCAGTTTGACCCCAGGGGGATATGAAAAACTGTTTTTT. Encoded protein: CASSLTPGGYEKLFF.

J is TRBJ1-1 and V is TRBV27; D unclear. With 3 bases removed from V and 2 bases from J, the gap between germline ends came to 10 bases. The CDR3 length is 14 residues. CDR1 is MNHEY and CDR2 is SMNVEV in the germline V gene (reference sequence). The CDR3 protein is CASSLPGGNTEAFF. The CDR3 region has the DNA TGTGCCAGCAGTTTGCCGGGCGGCAACACTGAAGCTTTCTTT.

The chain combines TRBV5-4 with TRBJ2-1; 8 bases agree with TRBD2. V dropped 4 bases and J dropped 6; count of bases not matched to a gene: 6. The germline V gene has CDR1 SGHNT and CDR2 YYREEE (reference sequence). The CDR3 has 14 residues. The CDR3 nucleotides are TGTGCCAGCAGCCCGGGGACTAGGGGCAATGAGCAGTTCTTC. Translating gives CASSPGTRGNEQFF.

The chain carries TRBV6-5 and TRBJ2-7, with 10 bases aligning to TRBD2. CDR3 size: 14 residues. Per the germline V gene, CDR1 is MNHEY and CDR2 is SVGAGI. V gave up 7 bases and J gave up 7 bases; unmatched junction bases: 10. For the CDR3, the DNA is TGTGCCAGCACAAGAGCGGGAGGGCCTATGGAGCAGTACTTC. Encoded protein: CASTRAGGPMEQYF.

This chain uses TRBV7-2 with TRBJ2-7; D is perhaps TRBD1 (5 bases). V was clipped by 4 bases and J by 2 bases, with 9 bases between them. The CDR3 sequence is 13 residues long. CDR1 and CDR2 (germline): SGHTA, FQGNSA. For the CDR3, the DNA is TGTGCCAGCAGCTACGGACACACCTACGAGCAGTACTTC. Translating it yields CASSYGHTYEQYF.

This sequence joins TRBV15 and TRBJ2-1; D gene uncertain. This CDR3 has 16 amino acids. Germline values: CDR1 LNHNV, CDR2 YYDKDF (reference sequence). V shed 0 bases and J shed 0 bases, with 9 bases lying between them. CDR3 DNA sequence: TGTGCCACCAGCAGAGAGAAGGTGAGCTCCTACAATGAGCAGTTCTTC. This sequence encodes CATSREKVSSYNEQFF.

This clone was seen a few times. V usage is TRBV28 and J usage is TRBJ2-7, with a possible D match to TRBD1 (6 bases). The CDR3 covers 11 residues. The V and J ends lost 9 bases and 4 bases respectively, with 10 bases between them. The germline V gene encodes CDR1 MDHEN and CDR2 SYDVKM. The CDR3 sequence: CASNRGYEQYF. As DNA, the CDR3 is TGTGCCAGTAATAGGGGGTACGAGCAGTACTTC.

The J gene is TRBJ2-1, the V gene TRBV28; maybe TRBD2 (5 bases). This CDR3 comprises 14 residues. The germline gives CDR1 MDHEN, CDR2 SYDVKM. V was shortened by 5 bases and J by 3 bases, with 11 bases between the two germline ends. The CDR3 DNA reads TGTGCCAGCAGTCGGTCCGGGATCTACAATGAGCAGTTCTTC. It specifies CASSRSGIYNEQFF.

The CDR3 sequence: CASSPSRLAGTYTGELFF. The CDR3, as DNA: TGTGCCAGCAGCCCTAGCCGACTAGCGGGAACGTACACCGGGGAGCTGTTTTTT. The chain recombines TRBV7-9 with TRBJ2-2; 11 bases agree with TRBD2. The CDR3 sequence is 18 residues long. From germline, CDR1 is SEHNR and CDR2 FQNEAQ (reference sequence). V dropped 5 bases and J dropped 3; count of bases not matched to a gene: 11.

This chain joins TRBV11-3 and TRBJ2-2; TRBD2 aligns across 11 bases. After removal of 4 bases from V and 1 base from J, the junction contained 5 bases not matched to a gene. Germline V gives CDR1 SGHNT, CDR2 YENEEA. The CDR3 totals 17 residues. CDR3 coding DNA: TGTGCCAGCAGCTCCGGACTAGCGGGTCAGAACACCGGGGAGCTGTTTTTT. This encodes CASSSGLAGQNTGELFF.

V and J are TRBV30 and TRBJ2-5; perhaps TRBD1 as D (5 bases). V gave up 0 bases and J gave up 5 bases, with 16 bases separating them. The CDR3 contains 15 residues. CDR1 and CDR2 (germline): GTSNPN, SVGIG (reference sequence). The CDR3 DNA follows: TGTGCCTGGAGTGTACCCGGCAGGGTAATGGAGACCCAGTACTTC. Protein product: CAWSVPGRVMETQYF.

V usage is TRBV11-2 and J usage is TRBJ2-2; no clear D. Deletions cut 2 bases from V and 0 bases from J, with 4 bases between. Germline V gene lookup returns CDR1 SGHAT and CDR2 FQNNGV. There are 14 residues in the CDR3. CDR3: CASSLPTNTGELFF. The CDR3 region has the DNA TGTGCCAGCAGCTTACCCACGAACACCGGGGAGCTGTTTTTT.

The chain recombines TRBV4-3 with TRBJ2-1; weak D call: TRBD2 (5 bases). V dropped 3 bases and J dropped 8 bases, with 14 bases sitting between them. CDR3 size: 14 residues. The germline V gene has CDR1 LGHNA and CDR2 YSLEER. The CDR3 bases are TGCGCCAGCAGCCATCTGACCGCCGGGGATGAGCAGTTCTTC. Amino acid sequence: CASSHLTAGDEQFF.

CDR3 loop: CASFPGRGAVGYEQYF. CDR3 bases: TGTGCCAGCTTTCCGGGCCGGGGGGCTGTCGGGTACGAGCAGTACTTC. V is TRBV28 and J is TRBJ2-7; possible D gene TRBD2, 7 bases. Germline V CDR1 and CDR2: MDHEN, SYDVKM. CDR3 length equals 16 residues. The ends were cut back, 8 bases at V and 4 bases at J, with 24 bases in the middle. The full variable domain, rest sourced from reference TRBV28 and TRBJ2-7, is DVKVTQSSRYLVKRTGEKVFLECVQDMDHENMFWYRQDPGLGLRLIYFSYDVKMKEKGDIPEGYSVSREKKERFSLILESASTNQTSMYLCASFPGRGAVGYEQYFGPGTRLTVT.

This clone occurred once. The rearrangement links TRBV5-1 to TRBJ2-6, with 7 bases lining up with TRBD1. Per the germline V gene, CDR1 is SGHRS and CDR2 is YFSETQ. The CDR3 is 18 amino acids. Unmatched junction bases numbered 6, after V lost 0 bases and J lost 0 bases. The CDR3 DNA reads TGCGCCAGCAGCTTGGACAGGGGCGGAGGCTCTGGGGCCAACGTCCTGACTTTC. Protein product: CASSLDRGGGSGANVLTF.

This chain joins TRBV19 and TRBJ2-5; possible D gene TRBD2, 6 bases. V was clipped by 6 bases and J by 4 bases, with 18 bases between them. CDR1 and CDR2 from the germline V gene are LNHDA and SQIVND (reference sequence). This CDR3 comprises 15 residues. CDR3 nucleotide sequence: TGTGCCAGTAGCCCCCGGGAAGGAGGGGTAGAGACCCAGTACTTC. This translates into CASSPREGGVETQYF.

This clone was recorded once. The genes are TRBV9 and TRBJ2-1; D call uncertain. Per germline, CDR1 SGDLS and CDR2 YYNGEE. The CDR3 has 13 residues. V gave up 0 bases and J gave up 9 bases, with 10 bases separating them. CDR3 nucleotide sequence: TGTGCCAGCAGCGTAGCCGCTGGGCTTGAGCAGTTCTTC. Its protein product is CASSVAAGLEQFF. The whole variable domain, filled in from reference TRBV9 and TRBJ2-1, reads DSGVTQTPKHLITATGQRVTLRCSPRSGDLSVYWYQQSLDQGLQFLIQYYNGEERAKGNILERFSAQQFPDLHSELNLSSLELGDSALYFCASSVAAGLEQFFGPGTRLTVL.

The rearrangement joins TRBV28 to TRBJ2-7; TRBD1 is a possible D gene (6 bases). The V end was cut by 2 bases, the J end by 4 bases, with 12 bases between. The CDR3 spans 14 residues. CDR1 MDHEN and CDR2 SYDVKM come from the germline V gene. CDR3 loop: CASSLETGEYEQYF. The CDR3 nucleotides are TGTGCCAGCAGTTTAGAGACAGGAGAGTACGAGCAGTACTTC.

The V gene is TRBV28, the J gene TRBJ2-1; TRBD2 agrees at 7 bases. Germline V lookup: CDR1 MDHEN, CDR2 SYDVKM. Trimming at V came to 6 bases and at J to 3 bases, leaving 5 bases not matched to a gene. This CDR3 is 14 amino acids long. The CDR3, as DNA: TGTGCCAGCAGAGGAGCGGGACTCTACAATGAGCAGTTCTTC. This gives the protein CASRGAGLYNEQFF. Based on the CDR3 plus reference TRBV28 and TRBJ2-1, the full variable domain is DVKVTQSSRYLVKRTGEKVFLECVQDMDHENMFWYRQDPGLGLRLIYFSYDVKMKEKGDIPEGYSVSREKKERFSLILESASTNQTSMYLCASRGAGLYNEQFFGPGTRLTVL.